Sequencing of this TCR beta chain was carried out in a study of graft-versus-host responses after intestinal transplantation. Here immunoSEQ multiplex PCR was the method, and the copy in TCRdb shows in-frame clones only, minus some. The sample shows about 86,000 clones, roughly nine tenths of them seen only once. A note on this clone: Its matching antigen is unknown.

The length of the CDR3 is 15 residues. Germline CDR1 is MNHNS and CDR2 is SASEGT. V lost 6 bases to trimming and J lost 8 bases, with 22 bases between them. The origin of this receptor is a human donor who was the organ donor for an intestinal transplant. The source was unstimulated CD4+ T cells sorted from spleen or lymph node cells, collected before transplant. The chain joins TRBV6-1 to TRBJ2-5; D is possibly TRBD2 (5 bases). CDR3 sequence: CASSPLFGGQSTQYF. The CDR3 DNA reads TGTGCCAGCAGCCCCCTGTTTGGCGGGCAAAGCACCCAGTACTTC.